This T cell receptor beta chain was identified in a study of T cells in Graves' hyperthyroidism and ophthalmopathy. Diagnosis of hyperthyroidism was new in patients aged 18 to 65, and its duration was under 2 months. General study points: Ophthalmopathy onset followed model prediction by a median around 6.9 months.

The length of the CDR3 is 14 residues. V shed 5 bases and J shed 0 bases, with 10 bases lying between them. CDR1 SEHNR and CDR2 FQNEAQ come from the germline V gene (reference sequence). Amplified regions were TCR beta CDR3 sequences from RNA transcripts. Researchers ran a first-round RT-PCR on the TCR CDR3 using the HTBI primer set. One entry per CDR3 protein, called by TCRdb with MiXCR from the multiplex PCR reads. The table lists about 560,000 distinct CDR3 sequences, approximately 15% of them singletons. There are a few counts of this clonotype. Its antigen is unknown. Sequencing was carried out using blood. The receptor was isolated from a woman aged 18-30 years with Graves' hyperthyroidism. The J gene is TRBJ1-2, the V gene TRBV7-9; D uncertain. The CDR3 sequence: CASSPPVANYGYTF. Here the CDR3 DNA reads TGTGCCAGCAGCCCCCCGGTAGCTAACTATGGCTACACCTTC.